Presented here are 2 T cell receptor beta chains from one specimen sequenced in a study of PD-1 blockade in classical Hodgkin lymphoma. All trial patients relapsed after autologous stem cell transplantation. Measured with immunoSEQ multiplex PCR; TCRdb has only the in-frame clones, and not every one. The table has 55,000 to 75,000 clones, roughly two thirds seen once. Specimen: peripheral blood mononuclear cells (PBMCs), collected before the second cycle of nivolumab. These receptors were collected from a human donor with classical Hodgkin lymphoma.

The gene calls are TRBV6-5 and TRBJ1-1, with D uncertain. V shed 2 bases and J shed 5 bases, with 12 bases lying between them. The germline CDR1 and CDR2 sequences are MNHEY and SVGAGI. This CDR3 has 14 residues. CDR3 nucleotide sequence: TGTGCCAGCAGTTACCCCCCTCTGGATACTGAAGCTTTCTTT. Translation: CASSYPPLDTEAFF.

The V and J genes are TRBV11-3 and TRBJ1-1; 7 nucleotides agree with TRBD1. Trimming removed 5 bases from V and 0 bases from J; junction bases left unmatched: 6. Germline CDR1 is SGHNT and CDR2 is YENEEA. The CDR3 spans 15 residues. The CDR3 region is CASSPRGGLNTEAFF. The CDR3 DNA is TGTGCCAGCAGCCCCAGGGGGGGACTGAACACTGAAGCTTTCTTT. Full variable domain (remainder filled in from reference TRBV11-3 and TRBJ1-1): EAGVVQSPRYKIIEKKQPVAFWCNPISGHNTLYWYLQNLGQGPELLIRYENEEAVDDSQLPKDRFSAERLKGVDSTLKIQPAELGDSAVYLCASSPRGGLNTEAFFGQGTRLTVV.